The rows below give T cell receptor beta chains drawn from one sample of a study of T-cell reconstitution after alpha-beta-depleted transplantation in children. TCRdb ran MiXCR on the PCR reads and lists one entry per CDR3 protein. The profile shows 260,000 or so distinct CDR3 sequences, about 12% of them singletons. This sample comprised PBMCs from the stem cell graft donor, obtained from the stem cell graft. Receptors were obtained from a human donor who donated a stem cell graft to a child with acute lymphoblastic leukemia. CDR3s include the opening cysteine and the closing phenylalanine or tryptophan. A D gene is named only where the DNA matches it firmly. Size values are once, few and many counts, or a class for expanded clones, and some rows have none.

len | j_gene | d_gene | abundance | v_gene | CDR3aa | CDR3nt
11 | TRBJ2-7 | NA | many | TRBV7-2 | CASSEVYEQYF | TGTGCCAGCAGCGAGGTCTACGAGCAGTACTTC
15 | TRBJ1-3 | NA | many | TRBV28 | CASSPQGGPGNTIYF | TGTGCCAGCAGTCCCCAGGGAGGGCCAGGAAACACCATATATTTT
14 | TRBJ2-3 | NA | many | TRBV29-1 | CSGRTGVGTDTQYF | TGCAGCGGCCGCACGGGTGTTGGCACAGATACGCAGTATTTT
16 | TRBJ2-3 | TRBD2 | many | TRBV9 | CASSVTSGGLADTQYF | TGTGCCAGCAGCGTTACCTCGGGGGGGCTGGCAGATACGCAGTATTTT
13 | TRBJ1-2 | NA | many | TRBV7-9 | CASSLGAGGGYTF | TGTGCCAGCAGCTTAGGTGCGGGAGGTGGCTACACCTTC
13 | TRBJ1-1 | NA | many | TRBV7-2 | CASGWTVRGGSFF | TGTGCCAGCGGCTGGACAGTGCGCGGGGGCTCTTTCTTT
14 | TRBJ2-7 | TRBD1 | many | TRBV5-1 | CASSLTGVIYEQYF | TGCGCCAGCAGCTTGACAGGGGTAATCTACGAGCAGTACTTC
14 | TRBJ1-2 | NA | NA | TRBV5-1 | CASSPLTPDYGYTF | TGCGCCAGCAGCCCCCTTACGCCGGACTATGGCTACACCTTC
15 | TRBJ2-1 | NA | many | TRBV2 | CASSFDRPSYNEQFF | TGTGCCAGCAGTTTCGACAGGCCCTCCTACAATGAGCAGTTCTTC
12 | TRBJ1-2 | NA | many | TRBV6-5 | CASSSDIGGYTF | TGTGCCAGCAGCTCGGATATCGGTGGCTACACCTTC
15 | TRBJ2-7 | NA | few | TRBV5-1 | CASSLDPASSYEQYF | TGCGCCAGCAGCTTGGACCCTGCCAGCTCCTACGAGCAGTACTTC
16 | TRBJ1-2 | NA | few | TRBV7-9 | CASSLNGGRTYYGYTF | TGTGCCAGCAGCTTAAATGGAGGGAGGACTTACTATGGCTACACCTTC
14 | TRBJ1-1 | NA | many | TRBV5-1 | CASSSGTPNTEAFF | TGCGCCAGCAGCTCGGGGACACCGAACACTGAAGCTTTCTTT
14 | TRBJ2-7 | NA | many | TRBV5-6 | CASSFGGDPYEQYF | TGTGCCAGCAGCTTCGGAGGGGACCCCTACGAGCAGTACTTC
14 | TRBJ2-7 | TRBD2 | many | TRBV5-1 | CASSTSGADYEQYF | TGCGCCAGCAGTACCAGCGGGGCTGATTACGAGCAGTACTTC
15 | TRBJ1-2 | NA | many | TRBV7-9 | CASSLFGTEGYGYTF | TGTGCCAGCAGCTTATTCGGGACGGAGGGCTATGGCTACACCTTC
16 | TRBJ2-3 | NA | many | TRBV24-1 | CATSDPSDGYTDTQYF | TGTGCCACCAGTGATCCAAGTGACGGTTACACAGATACGCAGTATTTT
15 | TRBJ1-6 | TRBD1 | many | TRBV7-2 | CASSLGSGTVSPLHF | TGTGCCAGCAGCTTAGGTTCCGGGACAGTTTCACCCCTCCACTTT
17 | TRBJ2-3 | NA | NA | TRBV20-1 | CSAILPLTPVSADTQYF | TGCAGTGCTATCCTTCCCCTTACCCCGGTTAGCGCAGATACGCAGTATTTT
16 | TRBJ2-4 | NA | many | TRBV10-3 | CAISGSGVLAKNIQYF | TGTGCCATCAGTGGATCCGGAGTCCTAGCCAAAAACATTCAGTACTTC
13 | TRBJ2-7 | NA | many | TRBV7-2 | CASSLSGYYEQYF | TGTGCCAGCAGCTTAAGCGGGTACTACGAGCAGTACTTC
13 | TRBJ1-3 | TRBD1 | many | TRBV28 | CASSFPGTGEVDF | TGTGCCAGCAGTTTCCCCGGGACAGGGGAGGTTGATTTT
16 | TRBJ2-1 | NA | many | TRBV9 | CASSARRSGTYNEQFF | TGTGCCAGCAGCGCCCGGCGGAGCGGTACCTACAATGAGCAGTTCTTC
17 | TRBJ1-2 | NA | NA | TRBV5-1 | CASSLEWSEHANYGYTF | TGCGCCAGCAGCTTGGAGTGGTCGGAGCACGCTAACTATGGCTACACCTTC
13 | TRBJ2-7 | NA | many | TRBV30 | CACRGSGPYEQYF | TGTGCCTGTCGTGGTAGCGGACCCTACGAGCAGTACTTC
15 | TRBJ2-1 | TRBD2 | NA | TRBV7-8 | CASSLGPTSGDEQFF | TGTGCCAGCAGCTTAGGGCCTACTAGCGGGGATGAGCAGTTCTTC
14 | TRBJ2-2 | TRBD1 | many | TRBV19 | CATGTVSFTGELFF | TGTGCCACCGGGACAGTATCCTTCACCGGGGAGCTGTTTTTT